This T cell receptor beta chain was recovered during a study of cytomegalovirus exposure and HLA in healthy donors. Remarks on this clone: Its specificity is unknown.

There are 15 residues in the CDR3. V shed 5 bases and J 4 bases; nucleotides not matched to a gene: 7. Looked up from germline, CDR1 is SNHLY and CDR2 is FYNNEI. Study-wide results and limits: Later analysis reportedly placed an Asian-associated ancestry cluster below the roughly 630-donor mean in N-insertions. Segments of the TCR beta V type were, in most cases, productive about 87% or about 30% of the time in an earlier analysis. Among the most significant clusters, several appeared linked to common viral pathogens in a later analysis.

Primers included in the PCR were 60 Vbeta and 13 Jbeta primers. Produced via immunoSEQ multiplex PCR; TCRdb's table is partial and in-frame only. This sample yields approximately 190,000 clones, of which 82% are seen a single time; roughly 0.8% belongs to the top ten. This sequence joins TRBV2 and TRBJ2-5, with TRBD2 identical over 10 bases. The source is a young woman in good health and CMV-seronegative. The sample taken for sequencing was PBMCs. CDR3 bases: TGTGCCAGCAGTCCCGAATTAGCGGGGGGAGAGACCCAGTACTTC. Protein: CASSPELAGGETQYF.